This T cell receptor (beta chain) came from a study of graft-versus-host responses after intestinal transplantation. Findings of the study overall: The recipient marrow held GvH clones, and some of them showed up first in ileum or blood.

This clone was detected once. The target antigen is unknown. Produced via immunoSEQ multiplex PCR; TCRdb's table is partial and in-frame only. The sample yields some 85,000 clones, under 95% seen once. Losses at the gene ends were 8 bases for V and 4 bases for J; bases not matched to a gene: 12. Germline CDR1 is LGHNA and CDR2 is YSLEER. The CDR3 spans 15 residues. This sample comprised unstimulated CD8+ T cells sorted from spleen or lymph node cells, obtained before transplant. The rearrangement joins TRBV4-3 to TRBJ2-5, with 8 bases identical to TRBD1. This TCR was recovered from a human donor who was the organ donor for an intestinal transplant. CDR3 nucleotides: TGCGCCAGCGGCCGATCGGAAGGACAGGGAGAGACCCAGTACTTC. Protein sequence: CASGRSEGQGETQYF.